This T cell receptor (beta chain) was sequenced for a study of T cells expressing NK-cell markers. Background on the study: In the group of eight sequenced donors, seven were HCMV-seropositive and one was seronegative.

Making the TCR beta cDNA relied on 5'RACE template switching with UMIs. No DNA is given; TCRdb re-called the 5' RACE reads and lists each CDR3 protein once. The sample holds 450,000 to 600,000 distinct CDR3 sequences. Study-wide results and caveats: About 6 donors had dominant NKG2C+ clonotypes that comprised about 1.0-7.5% of their CD8+ T cells.

Regarding this clonotype: Its matching antigen is unknown.

Germline V gene lookup returns CDR1 SQVTM and CDR2 ANQGSEA. This CDR3 is 15 amino acids long. Sequenced sample: blood T cells: a sorted CD56 or NKG2C T cell subset, CD4+ or CD8+ T cells, or bulk PBMC T cells (not recorded which). This chain uses TRBV29-1 with TRBJ2-2; TCRdb lists TRBD1, though no DNA is available to test this call. The receptor comes from a man aged 18 to 35 in good health. The CDR3 region is CSVDDGRGPTGELFF.